Shown below are 3 T cell receptor beta chains from a single sample sequenced in a study of T cells after yellow fever vaccination. MiXCR, run by TCRdb on the 5' RACE reads, gives a single entry per CDR3 protein. The sample lists 600,000 to 750,000 distinct CDR3 sequences, about 12% occurring once. The source was PBMCs, collected on the day of the yellow fever booster vaccination. The source is a man aged 30-40 years who received the YFV17D yellow fever vaccine.

This clonotype was seen more than once but under ten times. The chain's CDR3 is CASSLEFGADTQYF. The CDR3 nucleotides are TGTGCCAGCAGCTTAGAGTTTGGGGCAGATACGCAGTATTTT. V is TRBV7-2 and J is TRBJ2-3; D uncertain. Germline loops: CDR1 SGHTA, CDR2 FQGNSA. V was shortened by 1 base and J by 4 bases, with 9 bases between the two germline ends. CDR3 length: 14 residues.

The chain combines TRBV6-5 with TRBJ2-7; D may be TRBD1 or TRBD2 (5 bases each). V was pared by 4 bases and J by 2 bases, with 15 bases between. CDR1 MNHEY and CDR2 SVGAGI come from the germline V gene. The CDR3 loop spans 15 amino acids. CDR3 in amino acids: CASSSSWGSTYEQYF. The DNA for the CDR3 is TGTGCCAGCAGTTCGAGCTGGGGGTCCACCTACGAGCAGTACTTC.

This clonotype has a handful of counts. V gene TRBV9 combines with J gene TRBJ2-7, with 11 bases matching TRBD2. This CDR3 is 16 amino acids long. J gave up 1 base and V 5 bases, and 8 bases lay outside the gene matches. CDR1 SGDLS and CDR2 YYNGEE come from the germline V gene. DNA of the CDR3: TGTGCCAGCAGTCCTGGGGCTAGCGGGAGGTCCTACGAGCAGTACTTC. It encodes CASSPGASGRSYEQYF.